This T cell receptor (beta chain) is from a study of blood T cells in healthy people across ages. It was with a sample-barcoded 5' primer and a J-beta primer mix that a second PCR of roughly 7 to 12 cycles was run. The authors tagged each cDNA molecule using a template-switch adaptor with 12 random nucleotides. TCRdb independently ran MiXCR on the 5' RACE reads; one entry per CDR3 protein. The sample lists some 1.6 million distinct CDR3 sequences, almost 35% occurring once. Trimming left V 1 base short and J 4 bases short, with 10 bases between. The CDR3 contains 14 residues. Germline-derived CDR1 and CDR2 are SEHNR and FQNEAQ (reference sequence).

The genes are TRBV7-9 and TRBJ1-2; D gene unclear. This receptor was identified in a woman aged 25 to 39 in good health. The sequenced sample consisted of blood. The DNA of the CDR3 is TGTGCCAGCAGCTTAGATGGGGTTTTCTATGGCTACACCTTC. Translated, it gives CASSLDGVFYGYTF.